This is a list of T cell receptor beta chains from one sample in a study of OX40 agonist ivuxolimab in advanced cancers. Sequencing was performed with immunoSEQ multiplex PCR; in TCRdb, only in-frame clones are kept and a portion is missing. The sample has around 60,000 clones, approximately 91% seen once. The sequencing here drew on CD4+ or CD8+ T cells sorted from blood, taken in a trial of the OX40 agonist ivuxolimab. The receptors come from an adult with an advanced solid tumor such as melanoma, head and neck, liver or kidney cancer. Each CDR3 is given with its conserved first and last residue. Each record gives: D gene, J gene, clone size, V gene, CDR3 DNA, CDR3 protein. A D gene is named only where the DNA matches it firmly. Only some rows state a clone size, as once, few, many or a class for expanded clones.

TRBD1	TRBJ2-7	.	TRBV5-1	TGCGCCAGCAGCTCGACAGGGCGCTCCTACGAGCAGTACTTC	CASSSTGRSYEQYF
.	TRBJ2-7	.	TRBV15	TGTGCCACCAGCAGAGATCGAGGGAGCTCCGACGAGCAGTACTTC	CATSRDRGSSDEQYF
.	TRBJ1-1	.	TRBV28	TGTGCCAGCACCCTAGGGCCCAGGGCCACTGAAGCTTTCTTT	CASTLGPRATEAFF
.	TRBJ1-1	.	TRBV2	TGTGCCAAACAGGGACTAAGGGACACTGAAGCTTTCTTT	CAKQGLRDTEAFF
.	TRBJ2-7	.	TRBV27	TGTGCCAGCAGTTGGTCCCCTTCCTACGAGCAGTACTTC	CASSWSPSYEQYF
.	TRBJ2-1	once	TRBV13	TGTGCCAGCAGCTTAGGCCTGAACTCCTACAATGAGCAGTTCTTC	CASSLGLNSYNEQFF
TRBD2	TRBJ2-1	.	TRBV7-3	TGTGCCAGCAGCTCAACCGGGACTAGCCTCGATGAGCAGTTCTTC	CASSSTGTSLDEQFF
TRBD2	TRBJ2-7	.	TRBV27	TGTGCCAGCGCCCCCACTAGCGGGACCTACGAGCAGTACTTC	CASAPTSGTYEQYF
TRBD1	TRBJ1-1	.	TRBV27	TGTGCCAGCAGTTTAGTCGGGACAGGGGTGGCTGAAGCTTTCTTT	CASSLVGTGVAEAFF
.	TRBJ2-1	.	TRBV27	TGTGCCAGCAGTTTAGATCCAGGGAGCTCCTACAATGAGCAGTTCTTC	CASSLDPGSSYNEQFF
.	TRBJ1-5	once	TRBV27	TGTGCCAGCAGTCCCAATTCGAGCAATCAGCCCCAGCATTTT	CASSPNSSNQPQHF
.	TRBJ2-7	.	TRBV6-5	TGTGCCAGCAGTAAGGGATCCTACGAGCAGTACTTC	CASSKGSYEQYF
.	TRBJ2-7	.	TRBV28	TGTGCCAGCAGTTCCAGGGACGGTTCCTACGAGCAGTACTTC	CASSSRDGSYEQYF
.	TRBJ2-7	once	TRBV4-1	TGCGCCAGCAGCCCCTCCGGGGGCTTCTACGAGCAGTACTTC	CASSPSGGFYEQYF
TRBD1	TRBJ2-3	many	TRBV7-3	TGTGCCAGCAGCTTTGGGACAGCCGGCACAGATACGCAGTATTTT	CASSFGTAGTDTQYF
TRBD1	TRBJ2-2	.	TRBV27	TGTGCCAGCAGTTTATTATGGGACAGCACCGGGGAGCTGTTTTTT	CASSLLWDSTGELFF
TRBD2	TRBJ2-5	few	TRBV18	TGTGCCAGCTCACCGACTAGCGAAGAGACCCAGTACTTC	CASSPTSEETQYF
.	TRBJ2-7	.	TRBV28	TGTGCCAGCAGTTTTAGGGGGAACGACTACGAGCAGTACTTC	CASSFRGNDYEQYF
.	TRBJ2-5	.	TRBV27	TGTGCCAGCAGTTTATCGATGAACGAGCAAGAGACCCAGTACTTC	CASSLSMNEQETQYF
TRBD1	TRBJ2-7	.	TRBV28	TGTGCCAGCAGTTTGTCCGGACAGGGGAGCTACGAGCAGTACTTC	CASSLSGQGSYEQYF
.	TRBJ2-1	.	TRBV5-4	TGTGCCAGCAGCCCCATCGCTGATAGCGGCTCCTACAATGAGCAGTTCTTC	CASSPIADSGSYNEQFF
.	TRBJ2-7	.	TRBV30	TGTGCCTGGAGCATTAGCGGAGGTCCCTACGAGCAGTACTTC	CAWSISGGPYEQYF
TRBD1	TRBJ2-7	.	TRBV4-2	TGTGCCAGCAGAGACGGACAGGCCTACGAGCAGTACTTC	CASRDGQAYEQYF
TRBD1	TRBJ2-1	.	TRBV5-4	TGTGCCAGCAGGCCGGGACAGGGTAAGGCTGAGCAGTTCTTC	CASRPGQGKAEQFF
.	TRBJ2-1	.	TRBV5-4	TGTGCCAGCAGCTCGAGGGGAGTCGGGAACAATGAGCAGTTCTTC	CASSSRGVGNNEQFF
.	TRBJ2-1	.	TRBV6-7	TGTGCCAGCAGTTACTCGAGGTGGTACTACAATGAGCAGTTCTTC	CASSYSRWYYNEQFF
.	TRBJ2-7	.	TRBV28	TGTGCCAGCAGTCCCCCCGCGCTCTACTCCTACGAGCAGTACTTC	CASSPPALYSYEQYF
.	TRBJ1-1	.	TRBV7-9	TGTGCCAGCAGCTCCGGACGAAACACTGAAGCTTTCTTT	CASSSGRNTEAFF
TRBD1	TRBJ2-3	.	TRBV15	TGTGCCACCAGCAGAGTAAGACAGGGAAGCACAGATACGCAGTATTTT	CATSRVRQGSTDTQYF
.	TRBJ2-1	.	TRBV5-6	TGTGCCAGCAGCTTGGTTGAGGCGGGATGGGATGAGCAGTTCTTC	CASSLVEAGWDEQFF
.	TRBJ2-7	.	TRBV28	TGTGCCAGCACCCTAGAGGGGGACTCCTACGAGCAGTACTTC	CASTLEGDSYEQYF
TRBD1	TRBJ2-7	.	TRBV27	TGTGCCAGCACTAGCATAGGGACAGGCGTTTACGAGCAGTACTTC	CASTSIGTGVYEQYF
.	TRBJ1-1	.	TRBV28	TGTGCCAGCAGTCCACTGAACACTGAAGCTTTCTTT	CASSPLNTEAFF
TRBD1	TRBJ1-1	once	TRBV4-1	TGCGCCAGCAGCCCCGTCCCGGGACAGGGGGCGGGCACTGAAGCTTTCTTT	CASSPVPGQGAGTEAFF
.	TRBJ2-7	.	TRBV29-1	TGCAGCGTAGGGGGTCTAAACGAGCAGTACTTC	CSVGGLNEQYF
.	TRBJ2-3	.	TRBV7-9	TGTGCCAGCAGCTTAGGGGGCGAAGGGACCCTCAGGGGAGATACGCAGTATTTT	CASSLGGEGTLRGDTQYF
.	TRBJ2-1	.	TRBV5-4	TGTGCCGGCATAGAGGAGGACAATGAGCAGTTCTTC	CAGIEEDNEQFF
.	TRBJ1-3	.	TRBV4-1	TGCGCCAGCAGCCAAGAGGTGGGATCTGGAAACACCATATATTTT	CASSQEVGSGNTIYF
.	TRBJ2-1	.	TRBV28	TGTGCCAGCAGTTTTCTGGCGGGAACAAACAATGAGCAGTTCTTC	CASSFLAGTNNEQFF
.	TRBJ1-4	once	TRBV4-1	TGCGCCAGCAGCCAAGTGTCGGGGGTTTGGGACGCAACTAATGAAAAACTGTTTTTT	CASSQVSGVWDATNEKLFF
.	TRBJ2-7	.	TRBV28	TGTGCCAGCAGTTTACCACAGGGATCCTACGAGCAGTACTTC	CASSLPQGSYEQYF
TRBD1	TRBJ1-1	.	TRBV7-6	TGTGCCAGCAGCTTAGGTCCGGGACAGGGCAACACTGAAGCTTTCTTT	CASSLGPGQGNTEAFF
TRBD2	TRBJ2-1	.	TRBV7-3	TGTGCCAGCAGCTTGGGACTAGCAAAGGAGCAGTTCTTC	CASSLGLAKEQFF
.	TRBJ2-7	.	TRBV7-9	TGTGCCAGCAGCCGGGACACTTCCTACGAGCAGTACTTC	CASSRDTSYEQYF
TRBD1	TRBJ1-4	once	TRBV7-9	TGTGCCAGCAGCGACCAGGACAGGGAAGGTGAAAAACTGTTTTTT	CASSDQDREGEKLFF
TRBD2	TRBJ2-7	.	TRBV19	TGTGCCAGTAGCTCCTTAGCGGGAGCCTACGGGCAGTACTTC	CASSSLAGAYGQYF
.	TRBJ2-3	.	TRBV19	TGTGCCAGTAGTATACAGGATCTCACAGATACGCAGTATTTT	CASSIQDLTDTQYF
.	TRBJ2-5	.	TRBV28	TGTGCCAGCAGTTTTCAGGGGACAGAGACCCAGTACTTC	CASSFQGTETQYF
TRBD2	TRBJ2-7	.	TRBV13	TGTGCCAGCAGCCCCAGCGGGGGACTGGACGAGCAGTACTTC	CASSPSGGLDEQYF
.	TRBJ2-2	.	TRBV4-2	TGTGCCAGCAGCCAAGCACTAGAGAACACCGGGGAGCTGTTTTTT	CASSQALENTGELFF
TRBD1	TRBJ2-3	.	TRBV6-6	TGTGCCAGCAGTTTCGACTGGGACAGAACATCAGATACGCAGTATTTT	CASSFDWDRTSDTQYF
.	TRBJ1-1	.	TRBV7-9	TGTGCCAGCAGCTTATTGGTCGGGTACACTGAAGCTTTCTTT	CASSLLVGYTEAFF
.	TRBJ2-1	.	TRBV28	TGTGCCAGCAGTCAGCCCGGAGCCTACAATGAGCAGTTCTTC	CASSQPGAYNEQFF